A single sample gave rise to the 26 T cell receptor beta chains below, sequenced in a study of cytomegalovirus exposure and HLA in healthy donors. 13 Jbeta primers and 60 Vbeta primers were used for the PCR. Sequencing was performed with immunoSEQ multiplex PCR; in TCRdb, only in-frame clones are kept and a portion is missing. The repertoire holds 100,000 to 150,000 clones, with 17% as singletons. The sequenced sample consisted of PBMCs. The receptor set was obtained from a female donor in good health and CMV-seropositive.

J is TRBJ1-1 and V is TRBV5-1, with no clear D. This CDR3 is 15 amino acids long. Germline V gene data show CDR1 as SGHRS and CDR2 as YFSETQ. V dropped 7 bases and J dropped 4 bases, with 20 bases sitting between them. CDR3 in DNA: TGCGCCAGCCGCCCTGATCCCCCGGTCACCACTGAAGCTTTCTTT. This codes for CASRPDPPVTTEAFF.

The rearrangement joins TRBV4-2 to TRBJ2-3, with 11 bases that match TRBD2. The CDR3 is 17 residues long. V lost 4 bases, J lost 3 bases, and 9 bases stayed unmatched. Germline CDR1 LGHNA, CDR2 YNFKEQ. In DNA form, the CDR3 reads TGTGCCAGCAGCCGAACTAGCGGGGGCGTGAGGACAGATACGCAGTATTTT. Its translation: CASSRTSGGVRTDTQYF.

This clone was counted between two and nine times. The CDR3 sequence: CASSRPGLANEQYF. Written as DNA, the CDR3 is TGTGCCAGCAGTCGCCCGGGACTCGCAAACGAGCAGTACTTC. The rearrangement links TRBV6-6 to TRBJ2-7, with D possibly TRBD2 on 6 matching bases. The CDR3 covers 14 residues. Trimming left V 5 bases short and J 5 bases short, with 16 bases between. Per germline, CDR1 MNHNY and CDR2 SVGAGI (reference sequence).

The genes are TRBV7-2 and TRBJ2-5; 8 bases line up with TRBD2. Germline V gene sequence: CDR1 SGHTA, CDR2 FQGNSA. This CDR3 is 15 amino acids long. V gave up 0 bases and J gave up 5 bases; unmatched junction bases: 5. The chain's CDR3 is CASSLADGRGETQYF. In DNA form, the CDR3 reads TGTGCCAGCAGCTTAGCTGACGGGAGGGGGGAGACCCAGTACTTC.

In DNA form, the CDR3 reads TGCGCCAGCAGCACTGGGACAGGCCTTAAAAACATTCAGTACTTC. Its protein product is CASSTGTGLKNIQYF. The V call is TRBV4-1, the J call TRBJ2-4, with TRBD1 matching 8 bases. Germline lookup yields CDR1 MGHRA and CDR2 YSYEKL. This CDR3 comprises 15 residues. Trimming at V came to 5 bases and at J to 4 bases, leaving 7 bases not matched to a gene.

The V and J genes are TRBV7-9 and TRBJ2-1; TRBD1 might be the D (5 bases). V shed 2 bases and J shed 4 bases, with 12 bases lying between them. Germline V gene sequence: CDR1 SEHNR, CDR2 FQNEAQ (reference sequence). There are 15 residues in the CDR3. CDR3 region: CASSLLGQRYNEQFF. For the CDR3, the DNA is TGTGCCAGCAGCTTACTGGGGCAGAGGTACAATGAGCAGTTCTTC.

V usage is TRBV5-4 and J usage is TRBJ2-7, with 10 positions matching TRBD1. The J segment lost 0 bases and the V segment lost 4 bases, leaving 10 bases of the junction unmatched. Germline V gene data show CDR1 as SGHNT and CDR2 as YYREEE (reference sequence). The length of the CDR3 is 17 residues. Here the CDR3 DNA reads TGTGCCAGCAGCCACCAACCGGGACAGGGGTTCTCCTACGAGCAGTACTTC. As protein: CASSHQPGQGFSYEQYF.

The genes are TRBV15 and TRBJ2-2; no clear D gene. The CDR3 sequence is 15 residues long. The germline V gene encodes CDR1 LNHNV and CDR2 YYDKDF (reference sequence). V was pared by 1 base and J by 4 bases, with 10 bases between. CDR3 bases: TGTGCCACCAGCAGAGTAACGACTTTCACCGGGGAGCTGTTTTTT. It specifies CATSRVTTFTGELFF.

CDR3 in amino acids: CASSQGVYEQYF. CDR3 nucleotide sequence: TGTGCCAGCAGCCAGGGTGTCTACGAGCAGTACTTC. The chain employs TRBV28 and TRBJ2-7; maybe TRBD1 (5 bases). Between the trimmed V and J ends, which lost 6 bases and 3 bases, there was a span of 9 bases. Germline V lookup: CDR1 MDHEN, CDR2 SYDVKM. CDR3 length: 12 amino acids.

The V gene is TRBV25-1, the J gene TRBJ2-2; D perhaps matches TRBD1 (8 bases). Trimming shortened V by 3 bases and J by 1 base, and 15 bases separated the two germline ends. CDR3 length: 17 residues. Germline assignment: CDR1 MGHDK and CDR2 SYGVNS. CDR3 DNA sequence: TGTGCCAGCAGTGAGACCTACAGGGGGGGGAACACCGGGGAGCTGTTTTTT. It codes for CASSETYRGGNTGELFF.

This clone has only a few counts. The chain has TRBV5-1 and TRBJ1-1; D remains unclear. V lost 4 bases to trimming and J lost 0 bases, with 13 bases between them. CDR1 and CDR2 (germline): SGHRS, YFSETQ. This CDR3 spans 15 amino acids. This CDR3 is CASSPEEALNTEAFF. The CDR3 DNA is TGCGCCAGCAGCCCGGAGGAGGCCCTGAACACTGAAGCTTTCTTT.

The J gene is TRBJ2-7, the V gene TRBV6-5; D ambiguous. Germline V CDR1 and CDR2: MNHEY, SVGAGI. This CDR3 has 13 amino acids. With 4 bases removed from V and 0 bases from J, the gap between germline ends came to 7 bases. The CDR3 spells CASSWSSSYEQYF. The CDR3 nucleotides read TGTGCCAGCAGTTGGAGTTCCTCCTACGAGCAGTACTTC.

This clone was observed a handful of times. CDR3 residues: CASSQESVTIIPNEQFF. The DNA of the CDR3 is TGCGCCAGCAGCCAAGAGTCAGTTACTATTATCCCCAATGAGCAGTTCTTC. V gene TRBV4-3 combines with J gene TRBJ2-1; no clear D gene. Trimming cost V 0 bases and J 6 bases, with 18 bases left between them. The CDR3 length is 17 residues. CDR1 LGHNA and CDR2 YSLEER come from the germline V gene.

This clone was seen a handful of times. The genes are TRBV19 and TRBJ1-5, with 7 bases fitting TRBD1. This CDR3 contains 14 residues. CDR1 is LNHDA, CDR2 SQIVND, per germline (reference sequence). Trimming removed 5 bases from V and 6 bases from J; junction bases left unmatched: 7. In DNA form, the CDR3 reads TGTGCCAGTAGTGTTTCAGGGGGTGGTCAGCCCCAGCATTTT. This gives the protein CASSVSGGGQPQHF.

This clone showed up just a few times. This chain links TRBV14 with TRBJ2-7; 15 nucleotides line up with TRBD2. V dropped 3 bases and J dropped 2; count of bases not matched to a gene: 2. The germline CDR1 and CDR2 sequences are SGHDN and FVKESK. The CDR3 extends over 16 amino acids. CDR3 sequence: CASSHWTSGRAYEQYF. The CDR3 coding sequence is TGTGCCAGCAGCCACTGGACTAGCGGGAGGGCCTACGAGCAGTACTTC.

This clone was detected only a few times. The gene calls are TRBV2 and TRBJ2-5, with TRBD2 matching 9 bases. With V trimmed by 3 bases and J by 3 bases, 2 bases remained unmatched. CDR1 is SNHLY, CDR2 FYNNEI, per germline. This CDR3 has 14 amino acids. The CDR3 region has the DNA TGTGCCAGCAGTGATCAGCGGGGGGAAGAGACCCAGTACTTC. This codes for CASSDQRGEETQYF.

This chain joins TRBV27 and TRBJ2-1; no firm D call. In germline, CDR1 is MNHEY, CDR2 SMNVEV (reference sequence). V was cut by 2 bases and J by 2 bases, with 10 bases left in between. The CDR3 spans 15 residues. In nucleotides, the CDR3 is TGTGCCAGCAGTTTAATCCCGGGTCCCTACAATGAGCAGTTCTTC. This translates into CASSLIPGPYNEQFF.

This clone showed up just a few times. The chain joins TRBV7-2 to TRBJ1-3; D gene ambiguous. CDR3 length: 14 amino acids. Deletions cut 11 bases from V and 0 bases from J, with 14 bases between. Per germline, CDR1 SGHTA and CDR2 FQGNSA. The CDR3 nucleotides read TGTGCCGGGCGCCACATCACCTCTGGAAACACCATATATTTT. This encodes CAGRHITSGNTIYF.

The V call is TRBV6-1, the J call TRBJ2-7, with 8 positions matching TRBD1. V lost 3 bases and J lost 0; bases outside the gene matches: 10. The CDR3 consists of 17 residues. The V gene's germline CDR1 is MNHNS and CDR2 SASEGT. The CDR3 is CASSDLPDRGLSYEQYF. The DNA of the CDR3 is TGTGCCAGCAGTGATCTTCCCGACAGGGGACTCTCCTACGAGCAGTACTTC.

This clone turned up a few times. This chain joins TRBV28 and TRBJ2-7; possibly TRBD1 for D (6 bases). This CDR3 contains 14 residues. Germline assignment: CDR1 MDHEN and CDR2 SYDVKM. Trimming took 4 bases from V and 2 from J, leaving 12 bases between them. CDR3 DNA: TGTGCCAGCAGTTCAACAGGGTCCACCTACGAGCAGTACTTC. Residues: CASSSTGSTYEQYF.

This clone turned up a few times. The gene calls are TRBV4-1 and TRBJ1-2, with D unclear. There are 14 residues in the CDR3. Per germline, CDR1 MGHRA and CDR2 YSYEKL. V gave up 1 base and J gave up 4 bases, with 10 bases separating them. The CDR3: CASSQVGGIYGYTF. Here the CDR3 DNA reads TGCGCCAGCAGCCAAGTAGGAGGGATCTATGGCTACACCTTC.

CDR3 nucleotide sequence: TGCGCCAGCAGCCGGACAGATTCATCCTACGAGCAGTACTTC. This codes for CASSRTDSSYEQYF. The chain recombines TRBV5-1 with TRBJ2-7, with a possible D match to TRBD1 (6 bases). Per germline, CDR1 SGHRS and CDR2 YFSETQ. This CDR3 comprises 14 residues. Trimming stripped 4 bases from V and 1 base from J, with 12 bases between.

This clone has only a few counts. The genes are TRBV5-1 and TRBJ2-2; no firm D call. The germline V gene encodes CDR1 SGHRS and CDR2 YFSETQ. V was cut by 0 bases and J by 5 bases, with 5 bases left in between. The CDR3 covers 13 residues. The CDR3 sequence is CASSLVPTGELFF. The CDR3 DNA reads TGCGCCAGCAGCTTGGTCCCGACCGGGGAGCTGTTTTTT.

This clone came up a few times. The rearrangement uses TRBV28 and TRBJ2-3; D unclear. Looked up from germline, CDR1 is MDHEN and CDR2 is SYDVKM. This CDR3 contains 16 residues. The V gene lost 5 bases and the J gene lost 2 bases, with 17 bases spanning the gap. In nucleotides, the CDR3 is TGTGCCAGCAGTACCAGGCTTTCTATACTCACAGATACGCAGTATTTT. Translation: CASSTRLSILTDTQYF.

This clone was seen more than once but under ten times. The rearrangement uses TRBV6-5 and TRBJ2-7; maybe TRBD1 (5 bases). Germline lookup yields CDR1 MNHEY and CDR2 SVGAGI. The V gene lost 6 bases and the J gene lost 0 bases, with 9 bases spanning the gap. This CDR3 is built from 13 residues. In DNA, the CDR3 is TGTGCCAGCAGGTATGACAGCTCCTACGAGCAGTACTTC. Its protein product is CASRYDSSYEQYF.

The genes are TRBV29-1 and TRBJ2-1; 9 nucleotides match TRBD2. With V trimmed by 4 bases and J by 7 bases, 11 bases remained unmatched. The length of the CDR3 is 15 residues. Germline loops: CDR1 SQVTM, CDR2 ANQGSEA. In DNA form, the CDR3 reads TGCAGCGTTGTGTTGCGGGAGGGCCTAGGGAATGAGCAGTTCTTC. Its translation is CSVVLREGLGNEQFF.